This TCR beta chain was sequenced during a study of cytomegalovirus exposure and HLA in healthy donors listed by TCRdb under 2017. With regard to the full study: An earlier analysis of approximately 640 of the donors reported 250 to 350 Gb of sequence data and about 100 million unique TCR beta sequences from roughly 200 million T cells. The number of typed donors differed by locus: about 620-630 for A, B, C, DRB1 and DQB1; some 540 for DQA1; over 600 for DPA1; and 400 to 480 for DPB1. Along with the roughly 710-subject first cohort, a separate validation cohort of roughly 110 different subjects was used. To predict cytomegalovirus infection status, the study combined high-throughput TCR immunosequencing, statistical association of individual TCRs with disease status, and machine learning. An earlier analysis of 587 of the donors used high-throughput TCR beta sequencing to judge whether each TCR beta V gene segment behaved as functional or pseudogenic. In the later analysis, no new phenotypic data were used to find candidate immune exposures; instead, reliance was placed on TCR beta sequences and their occurrence across donors. All discovery cohort repertoires had been generated using a single sequencing platform. A later genetic analysis took genome-wide SNP genotypes for 398 of the 666 donors and used that subset as a discovery cohort. The T cell repertoires of some 670 subjects were profiled by immunosequencing and related to cytomegalovirus serostatus. Because of strong linkage in the cohort, a handful of DR-DQ haplotypes were treated as single units for association and clustering. Around 320 gigabases of sequencing data and approximately 93 million unique TCR sequences were included in an early release covering around 650 HLA-typed donors. Donor age, sex, ethnicity and CMV serostatus were compiled alongside the repertoire data. A later analysis re-analyzed previously published TCR beta repertoires from about 600 donors and added high-resolution HLA genotyping to study TCR occurrence patterns. Across about 380 genotyped donors of the cohort, an average of about 220,000 unique TCR beta nucleotide sequences per donor were sequenced, and 15% to 20% of those sequences were non-productive. The genetic ancestry cluster associated with self-reported Caucasian donors included about four fifths of the 398 genotyped donors. The study aimed to test whether signatures of past pathogen exposure could be identified by cataloging public T cell receptors. HLA typing included class I and class II loci at four-digit resolution.

This clone turned up a few times. Its antigen is still unknown. Per-base qualities were not stored, and no clone one base away is much larger. What the research found in general, with its limitations: Most TCR sequences were observed very rarely across donors, whereas some public TCRs were present in many individuals. Linkage disequilibrium might explain the correlated functional status among segregating V segments, but an unknown experimental factor could not be ruled out. Assigning TCR associations to individual alleles was difficult when HLA alleles, especially DR and DQ, strongly co-occurred. In a later analysis, several top co-occurrence clusters were reported to appear linked to parvovirus B19, influenza, CMV and Epstein-Barr virus. Some IMGT-functional V segments, including TRBV6-2 and TRBV6-3, could not be told apart with the 87-base-pair reads, so those segments were excluded. According to a later genetic analysis, donors in an Asian-associated ancestry cluster had fewer N-insertions in productive TCRs than the approximately 690-donor mean. In vitro tests confirmed that a few of the cytomegalovirus-associated TCR beta chains recognize cytomegalovirus antigens. This cohort had only TCR beta chains sequenced, and the lack of alpha or paired-chain data limited which features could be detected. Cytomegalovirus status was reported to be diagnosed by the classifier with high specificity and sensitivity in both the original and validation cohorts. Because HLA typing was unavailable for some donors at each locus, only the typed subset was used in association tests. The authors suggested that the approach could potentially be generalized to other disease states and immunological phenotypes. A further reported finding was that TCR beta sequences accurately predicted the HLA-A and HLA-B alleles for most subjects in the first cohort. The study gave a list of under 200 TCR beta chains associated with cytomegalovirus. A later analysis associated approximately 17,000 TCR beta sequences with specific HLA alleles at a false discovery rate of 0.05. Because counts were too low, more than 15 rarely observed V segments, including chromosome 9 orphons, were excluded from the earlier analysis of several hundred of the donors. Presence/absence analyses assumed roughly uniform sequencing depth across donors, an assumption that may not hold. The sequencing pipeline was judged likely to have produced a cluster of highly shared sequence variants as a technical artifact. In an earlier analysis of some 500 of the donors, most TCR beta V segments were observed in productive rearrangements about 90% or about 30% of the time, broadly matching IMGT annotations. V-gene and J-gene trimming of TCR beta chains was associated with a missense DCLRE1C variant in a later genetic analysis, and the association was replicated in an independent cohort. In a later analysis, the rate of TCR association differed among HLA loci, with DRB1 alleles having the most associated TCRs and HLA-C alleles having the fewest. Most CMV-associated TCR beta chains appeared to be HLA-restricted in a later analysis, and the HLA associations seemed to be driven largely by CMV exposure. The only immune exposure information available for the cohort was CMV serostatus. Compared with equally common non-associated chains, HLA-associated TCR beta chains in a later analysis were more clonally expanded and had lower generation probabilities.

Trimmed from V: 3 bases; trimmed from J: 5 bases; junction bases lacking a gene match: 6. CDR3 length: 15 amino acids, cysteine to phenylalanine. CDR3 DNA is the only sequence kept; it has 45 bases, read in frame from the first base. CDR1 and CDR2, looked up from the germline V gene, are LGHNA and YSLEER. In total, about 650 healthy bone marrow donors made up the cohort. All cohort members were sampled while nominally healthy, although unrecorded immune exposures were likely present. The donor tested CMV seronegative, placing the donor among the 350 to 400 seronegative members of the cohort. Every donor gave a peripheral blood sample, and the peripheral blood mononuclear cells from that sample were used for TCR beta sequencing. Genomic DNA was extracted from the blood cell samples with the Qiagen DNeasy Blood Extraction Kit. Libraries were prepared through the immunoSEQ multiplex PCR assay. For the multiplex PCR, a mixture combining 60 forward primers for TCR Vbeta segments and 13 reverse primers for TCR Jbeta segments was used. The CDR3 region of rearranged TCR beta genes was amplified from genomic DNA with a multiplex PCR assay. The amplified TCR beta libraries were sequenced on the Illumina HiSeq System as 87-base-pair reads. Per the authors' processing: Across the roughly 640 repertoires, a later analysis counted approximately 75 million unique TCR beta chains, roughly 11 million of which were shared by at least two donors. Raw reads were error-corrected and collapsed into unique sequences by a nearest-neighbor algorithm in which closely related sequences were merged to remove PCR and sequencing errors. V, D and J gene segments were assigned by aligning CDR3 sequences to IMGT reference sequences. For a sequence to be retained, a match of at least six nucleotides to both a V gene segment and a J gene segment was required. Rearrangements were called productive when the CDR3 lacked stop codons and stayed in frame with V and J; all others were non-productive. CDR3 was defined according to IMGT convention as the region running from the second conserved V-encoded cysteine to the conserved J-encoded phenylalanine. In an earlier analysis of some 550 of the donors, sequences lacking an unambiguous match to a single V gene segment were excluded. An earlier analysis of 587 of the donors classified V segments as functional when productive rearrangements were above 56.7% and as segregating when the standard deviation between donors was above 5%. A statistical classification framework was developed to diagnose cytomegalovirus status using the catalog of TCR beta chain sequences. V and J gene assignment, in a later analysis, came from comparing TCR nucleotide sequences with IMGT/GENE-DB human TR gene sequences. The TCRdist pipeline was used in a later analysis to assign CDR3 sequences and most-parsimonious VDJ recombination scenarios. In a later analysis, each TCR beta chain was defined by its CDR3 amino acid sequence together with its V-gene family, and reads without a unique V-gene family were excluded. To address suspected cross-contamination and a sequencing artifact, a later analysis removed some 620 highly shared, low-generation-probability nucleotide sequences. For each public chain, a later analysis derived a clonal expansion index from normalized ranks of inferred template counts within each repertoire. In a later analysis, generation probabilities were computed using a VDJ recombination model fitted to out-of-frame rearrangements, and the results were checked against IGoR. Hypergeometric tests were used in a later analysis to score TCR-TCR, TCR-HLA and TCR-CMV co-occurrence, with a repertoire-size bias correction applied to the TCR pairs. False discovery rates were estimated in a later analysis by permuting HLA or CMV assignments 20 times. In a later analysis, co-occurring TCRs were grouped using DBSCAN, and TCRdist sequence similarity was added for clustering within HLA-allele-positive subsets. For co-occurrence clustering, repertoires with fewer than 30,000 or more than 120,000 public chains were excluded, along with five repertoires with anomalous nucleotide sharing. Held by TCRdb, this immuneACCESS table contains in-frame sequences only and omits some clones. Under half of the omission traces to an unresolved V gene where checked; the cause of the rest is unknown. The DNA was the basis for D and trimming; V, J and clone size are from that table. The sample profile shows almost 200,000 clones; roughly 85% of them were found once. In total, the top ten clones hold about 2.5% of the sample.

The material sequenced was PBMCs. The chain is assembled from TRBV4-3 and TRBJ1-4; 7 junctional bases match TRBD1. This clonotype was sampled from a woman aged 45-65 years in good health and CMV-seronegative. CDR3 reads: CASSHRTGENEKLFF. In nucleotide form, the sequence is TGCGCCAGCAGCCATAGGACAGGCGAAAATGAAAAACTGTTTTTT.